A selection of T cell receptor beta chains follows, all from one sample in a study of long-term antiretroviral therapy in people with HIV. The assay was immunoSEQ multiplex PCR, and TCRdb's table has in-frame clones only and misses some. The table includes about 16,000 clones, almost 90% detected once. The sequencing here drew on unsorted PBMCs, taken approximately 2.3 years before starting antiretroviral therapy. The receptors come from a woman younger than 45 with HIV. Each CDR3 is given with its conserved first and last residue. The D gene is left open where the match is weak. The listing skips clone size in some rows; elsewhere it reads once, few, many or a size class.

abundance | j_gene | v_gene | d_gene | CDR3nt | CDR3aa
. | TRBJ1-1 | TRBV19 | . | TGTGCCAGTAGTATCGACGGTGGTGCCGCTGAAGCTTTCTTT | CASSIDGGAAEAFF
once | TRBJ2-5 | TRBV6-5 | . | TGTGCCAGCAGTTACTCGGGGTCCCAAGAGACCCAGTACTTC | CASSYSGSQETQYF
. | TRBJ2-1 | TRBV6-1 | . | TGTGCCAGCAGTGCTACCCACTACAATGAGCAGTTCTTC | CASSATHYNEQFF
. | TRBJ2-1 | TRBV7-2 | . | TGTGCCAGCAGCCACGTAGACAATGAGCAGTTCTTC | CASSHVDNEQFF
. | TRBJ2-3 | TRBV6-6 | TRBD1 | TGTGCCATCGAGGGCAGGGGGCATTCAGATACGCAGTATTTT | CAIEGRGHSDTQYF
. | TRBJ2-7 | TRBV5-6 | . | TGTGCCAGCAGCTTGCGAGAAGAGCAGTACTTC | CASSLREEQYF
once | TRBJ2-2 | TRBV19 | . | TGTGCCAGTAGTGTCCAGGGCACCGGGGAGCTGTTTTTT | CASSVQGTGELFF
. | TRBJ1-2 | TRBV2 | . | TGTGCCAGCACCTTGGCGATCACTAACTATGGCTACACCTTC | CASTLAITNYGYTF
. | TRBJ2-7 | TRBV6-6 | . | TGTGCCAGCAGTTACTTGCAACTTCACTACGAGCAGTACTTC | CASSYLQLHYEQYF
. | TRBJ1-2 | TRBV28 | . | TGTGCCAGCAGTCACTCGTCCCAGGGAGGGAATGGCTACACCTTC | CASSHSSQGGNGYTF
. | TRBJ2-1 | TRBV4-3 | . | TGCGCCAGCAGCCAAGATCGGGCTAGCTCCTACAATGAGCAGTTCTTC | CASSQDRASSYNEQFF
. | TRBJ1-2 | TRBV7-9 | . | TGTGCCAGCAGCTTAGCCGGACAGAACTATGGCTACACCTTC | CASSLAGQNYGYTF
. | TRBJ1-2 | TRBV29-1 | . | TGCAGCGAAGGGGGTCCCCATCCTAACTATGGCTACACCTTC | CSEGGPHPNYGYTF
. | TRBJ2-7 | TRBV9 | . | TGTGCCAGCAGCGTTACTGGACTACCCACCGAGCAGTACTTC | CASSVTGLPTEQYF
. | TRBJ2-1 | TRBV5-6 | . | TGTGCCAGCAGCTTGGAGGGGGGATCGTTCTTC | CASSLEGGSFF
. | TRBJ2-5 | TRBV2 | TRBD2 | TGTGCCAGCAGTCAACGACTGACTAGCGGGGGACAAGAGACCCAGTACTTC | CASSQRLTSGGQETQYF
. | TRBJ2-1 | TRBV7-3 | . | TGTGCCAGCAGCCCCAGCGGCCGAGGGTTACTGCAGTTCTTC | CASSPSGRGLLQFF
. | TRBJ2-5 | TRBV2 | TRBD1 | TGTGCCAGCAGTGAAATGGGACAGCAAGAGACCCAGTACTTC | CASSEMGQQETQYF
. | TRBJ2-7 | TRBV19 | TRBD1 | TGTGCCAGTAGTATTGCGGGACAGGGATACGAGCAGTACTTC | CASSIAGQGYEQYF
. | TRBJ1-2 | TRBV28 | . | TGTGCCAGCAGTTCCGGACAGAGGAACTATGGCTACACCTTC | CASSSGQRNYGYTF
. | TRBJ2-2 | TRBV5-1 | . | TGCGCCAGCAGCTTGAGGGGTGACACCGGGGAGCTGTTTTTT | CASSLRGDTGELFF
. | TRBJ2-2 | TRBV29-1 | TRBD1 | TGCAGCGTCCGCGGACAGGGCGACACCGGGGAGCTGTTTTTT | CSVRGQGDTGELFF
. | TRBJ1-3 | TRBV18 | TRBD1 | TGTGCCAGCTCACAAGGGACAGTCTCTGGAAACACCATATATTTT | CASSQGTVSGNTIYF
. | TRBJ2-1 | TRBV7-9 | . | TGTGCCAGCATTTCCCCGTCCTACAATGAGCAGTTCTTC | CASISPSYNEQFF
. | TRBJ2-2 | TRBV25-1 | . | TGTGCCAGCAGTGACAAGGGACGGAGACTCACCGGGGAGCTGTTTTTT | CASSDKGRRLTGELFF
. | TRBJ2-1 | TRBV7-9 | TRBD2 | TGTGCCAGCAGCAGACTAGCGGGGGTCTCGAATGAGCAGTTCTTC | CASSRLAGVSNEQFF
. | TRBJ1-5 | TRBV30 | . | TGTGCCTGGAGTGAAAATGAGGGTCAGCCCCAGCATTTT | CAWSENEGQPQHF
. | TRBJ2-6 | TRBV7-9 | . | TGTGCCAGCAGCTCGTTATACTCTGGGGCCAACGTCCTGACTTTC | CASSSLYSGANVLTF
few | TRBJ2-3 | TRBV11-3 | TRBD2 | TGTGCCAGCAGTTCCCCGACTAGCGGCACAGATACGCAGTATTTT | CASSSPTSGTDTQYF
few | TRBJ1-2 | TRBV19 | . | TGTGCCAGTAGGGTCGGGGCAGATTATGGCTACACCTTC | CASRVGADYGYTF
. | TRBJ2-4 | TRBV12-2 | . | TGTGCAAGTCGCTTACAGGGGGCGCTGTTGACCAAAAACATTCAGTACTTC | CASRLQGALLTKNIQYF
. | TRBJ2-3 | TRBV30 | TRBD2 | TGTGCCTCGACTAGCGGGGGGGCGGATACGCAGTATTTT | CASTSGGADTQYF
. | TRBJ1-1 | TRBV9 | . | TGTGCCAGCAGCACCCATGGGCCGGGAACTGAAGCTTTCTTT | CASSTHGPGTEAFF
. | TRBJ2-7 | TRBV5-4 | . | TGTGCCAGCAGCTTGGTACTAGCTGGCGAGCAGTACTTC | CASSLVLAGEQYF
. | TRBJ1-5 | TRBV28 | . | TGTGCCTCTCCCCCGGGGGCAGGGGAATGGATCTATCAGCCCCAGCATTTT | CASPPGAGEWIYQPQHF
. | TRBJ2-2 | TRBV7-2 | . | TGTGCCAGCAGCCAATCAAACACCGGGGAGCTGTTTTTT | CASSQSNTGELFF
. | TRBJ2-2 | TRBV7-8 | . | TGTGCCAGCAGCTTAGCGAGGCCAGGAACGACACACACCGGGGAGCTGTTTTTT | CASSLARPGTTHTGELFF
. | TRBJ2-3 | TRBV9 | . | TGTGCCAGCAGCGTAGCGGGGACTTCCTTTGCAACAGATACGCAGTATTTT | CASSVAGTSFATDTQYF
. | TRBJ1-6 | TRBV19 | . | TGTGCCAGTAGTATAGGACTGCCCAGTCGGGATTCACCCCTCCACTTT | CASSIGLPSRDSPLHF
. | TRBJ1-3 | TRBV29-1 | . | TGCAGCGTCGCTGAACAGGGCCCTGGAAACACCATATATTTT | CSVAEQGPGNTIYF
. | TRBJ2-5 | TRBV7-6 | . | TGTGCCAGCAGCTTAGAGGGGGGCCGCGGGCAAGAGACCCAGTACTTC | CASSLEGGRGQETQYF
. | TRBJ2-5 | TRBV5-6 | TRBD1 | TGTGCCACCGGGGACAGGGTTCGAGAGACCCAGTACTTC | CATGDRVRETQYF
. | TRBJ2-1 | TRBV5-1 | TRBD1 | TGCGCCAGCAGCCTGCCCCAAACGACAGGGGGCCTCCGAAGCTCCTACAATGAGCAGTTCTTC | CASSLPQTTGGLRSSYNEQFF
. | TRBJ2-5 | TRBV2 | . | TGTGCCAGCAGTGAAGCGTCGGGGTGGGGCTCATGGGGACAAGAGACCCAGTACTTC | CASSEASGWGSWGQETQYF
. | TRBJ2-3 | TRBV29-1 | . | TGCAGCGTTGAAGGGCCCTATGGGCGCACAGATACGCAGTATTTT | CSVEGPYGRTDTQYF
. | TRBJ2-3 | TRBV9 | . | TGTGCCAGCAGCGTATTTTCAGGGAGGACAGATACGCAGTATTTT | CASSVFSGRTDTQYF
. | TRBJ2-3 | TRBV11-3 | . | TGTGCCAGCAGTTTTCATGGAGATACGCAGTATTTT | CASSFHGDTQYF
. | TRBJ2-7 | TRBV4-1 | . | TGCGCCAGCAGCCAGACTACCGGGACTCCAGCCTACGAGCAGTACTTC | CASSQTTGTPAYEQYF
. | TRBJ1-2 | TRBV5-1 | . | TGCGCCAGCAGCCCGGGTGCCGGAGGACACGGCTACACCTTC | CASSPGAGGHGYTF
. | TRBJ2-3 | TRBV25-1 | TRBD1 | TGTGCCAGCAGTGAAGGAAAGGGGGCGGGAGATACGCAGTATTTT | CASSEGKGAGDTQYF
. | TRBJ1-3 | TRBV9 | . | TGTGCCAGCAGCCAACAGGGACTTAGTGGAAACACCATATATTTT | CASSQQGLSGNTIYF
. | TRBJ2-2 | TRBV5-1 | TRBD2 | TGCGCCAGCACCCGGGACAGGGGGACTAGCGGGGCTGGCGGGGAGCTGTTTTTT | CASTRDRGTSGAGGELFF
. | TRBJ2-3 | TRBV7-9 | TRBD1 | TGTGCCAGCAGCCGGGACAGGGGGTACACAGATACGCAGTATTTT | CASSRDRGYTDTQYF
few | TRBJ1-5 | TRBV28 | . | TGTGCCAGCAGTTTAATCGTAGGCAATCAGCCCCAGCATTTT | CASSLIVGNQPQHF
. | TRBJ2-7 | TRBV30 | . | TGTGCCTGGAGTAAGTTAGGGGGGGGCTCCTACGAGCAGTACTTC | CAWSKLGGGSYEQYF
. | TRBJ1-2 | TRBV7-9 | TRBD1 | TGTGCCAGCAGCTTACGCGACAGGGCGCGCTACACCTTC | CASSLRDRARYTF
. | TRBJ2-2 | TRBV28 | . | TGTGCCGTGACTGCGGTACCCGGGGAGCTGTTTTTT | CAVTAVPGELFF
. | TRBJ2-2 | TRBV6-5 | . | TGTGCCAGCAGATCCCGGGACTGGGGGATCGGGGAGCTGTTTTTT | CASRSRDWGIGELFF
. | TRBJ1-4 | TRBV11-2 | . | TGTGCCAGCAGCCCCCAACTTAATGAAAAACTGTTTTTT | CASSPQLNEKLFF